The next 28 T cell receptor beta chains were all read from a single sample in a study of response to subunit inactivated influenza vaccine. MiXCR was run by TCRdb on the RT-PCR reads, yielding one entry per CDR3 protein. The sample lists about 830,000 distinct CDR3 sequences; about a fifth were seen once. The material sequenced was PBMCs from blood, taken more than 4 days after vaccination. The receptor source for this set is a man in his fifties or sixties who received an inactivated influenza vaccine.

The chain has TRBV4-3 and TRBJ2-1, with a possible D match to TRBD1 (5 bases). CDR1 and CDR2 (germline): LGHNA, YSLEER. The V end was cut by 0 bases, the J end by 4 bases, with 13 bases between. This CDR3 region has 16 residues. The CDR3 DNA reads TGCGCCAGCAGCCAAGACGTGAACTCAGGGTACAATGAGCAGTTCTTC. Translated, it gives CASSQDVNSGYNEQFF.

The chain is built from TRBV6-5 and TRBJ1-2; TRBD1 is a possible D gene (5 bases). CDR1 is MNHEY and CDR2 is SVGAGI in the germline V gene. V was trimmed by 0 bases and J by 6 bases, leaving 11 bases between them. This CDR3 has 14 amino acids. DNA for the CDR3: TGTGCCAGCAGTTACTCGGGGGGTCCGGATGGCTACACCTTC. Protein product: CASSYSGGPDGYTF.

This rearrangement joins TRBV29-1 to TRBJ1-2; D unclear. Germline V gene sequence: CDR1 SQVTM, CDR2 ANQGSEA. The CDR3 consists of 11 residues. V was pared by 7 bases and J by 3 bases, with 9 bases between. For the CDR3, the DNA is TGCAGCGGAGTAGGCGACTATGGCTACACCTTC. Protein: CSGVGDYGYTF.

This clonotype was picked up many times. This chain uses TRBV10-3 with TRBJ2-7; D may be TRBD1 or TRBD2 (5 bases each). V lost 4 bases, J lost 7 bases, and 11 bases lay in between. The germline V gene has CDR1 ENHRY and CDR2 SYGVKD. This CDR3 has 12 residues. CDR3 loop: CAISGGPGEQYF. CDR3 in DNA: TGTGCCATCAGTGGGGGACCCGGGGAGCAGTACTTC.

The table lists this clonotype with a few counts. CDR3 DNA: TGCAGTGCGCTTGATGGGGCCAACGTCCTGACTTTC. This gives the protein CSALDGANVLTF. V gene TRBV20-1 combines with J gene TRBJ2-6; D gene uncertain. Between the trimmed V and J ends, which lost 6 bases and 3 bases, there was a span of 6 bases. From germline, CDR1 is DFQATT and CDR2 SNEGSKA (reference sequence). There are 12 residues in the CDR3.

This chain connects TRBV10-3 to TRBJ2-3; no clear D. The CDR3 sequence is 15 residues long. The germline V and J ends were trimmed by 0 bases and 2 bases, with 9 bases remaining between them. Germline-derived CDR1 and CDR2 are ENHRY and SYGVKD. As DNA, the CDR3 is TGTGCCATCAGTGAGTCGATACTACCCACAGATACGCAGTATTTT. Amino acids: CAISESILPTDTQYF.

The chain links TRBV12-3 or TRBV12-4 to TRBJ1-6; D gene unclear. The CDR3 loop spans 16 amino acids. Trimming took off 3 bases at V and 7 bases at J, with 16 bases between the two ends. CDR3 protein: CASSFARSGRNSPLHF. DNA for the CDR3: TGTGCCAGCAGTTTTGCCCGTTCGGGCCGGAATTCACCCCTCCACTTT.

This clonotype has only one observation. A junction boundary mismatches the germline segment, possibly from a read error. This rearrangement joins TRBV7-2 to TRBJ1-6; possibly TRBD1 for D (6 bases). Germline V gene sequence: CDR1 SGHTA, CDR2 FQGNSA. The CDR3 is 14 residues long. The CDR3 reads CASSQDSNKSPLHF. Here the CDR3 DNA reads TGTGCCAGCAGCCAGGACAGCAATAAATCACCCCTCCACTTT.

The chain recombines TRBV28 with TRBJ2-3; D may be TRBD1 or TRBD2 (5 bases each). The germline V and J ends were trimmed by 4 bases and 0 bases, with 17 bases remaining between them. From germline, CDR1 is MDHEN and CDR2 SYDVKM. The CDR3 totals 17 residues. Here the CDR3 reads CASSSPTGAASTDTQYF. The CDR3 coding sequence is TGTGCCAGCAGTTCCCCTACAGGAGCGGCTAGCACAGATACGCAGTATTTT.

The table lists this clonotype with many counts. Because the CDR3 is missing its conserved closing phenylalanine or tryptophan, this is likely a read error. Because the CDR3's place on the DNA is in doubt, the DNA is left out and the CDR3 is given as listed by TCRdb. This chain links TRBV7-2 with TRBJ2-1; the table's D call of TRBD2 was not tested on the DNA. The CDR3 extends over 13 residues, inclusive of both ends. The germline gives CDR1 SGHTA, CDR2 FQGNSA. The chain's CDR3 is CASSLATSGGYTP.

The CDR3 DNA sequence: TGTGCCAGCAGTGATGTCGGGGGCGCAGATACGCAGTATTTT. It codes for CASSDVGGADTQYF. The gene calls are TRBV2 and TRBJ2-3; D might be TRBD1 or TRBD2, each matching 6 bases. This CDR3 comprises 14 residues. The ends were cut back, 3 bases at V and 4 bases at J, with 11 bases in the middle. Germline CDR1 and CDR2: SNHLY and FYNNEI.

This clonotype showed up just a few times. This chain links TRBV6-2 or TRBV6-3 with TRBJ1-1, with D unresolved. Germline assignment: CDR1 MNHEY and CDR2 SVGEGT. V lost 8 bases, J lost 0 bases, and 10 bases lay in between. The CDR3 sequence is 13 residues long. As DNA, the CDR3 is TGTGCCAGCTACGGCAGCCTGAACACTGAAGCTTTCTTT. Its protein product is CASYGSLNTEAFF.

This clonotype has a handful of counts. The rearrangement links TRBV24-1 to TRBJ2-7, with D possibly being TRBD2 (5 bases). Germline V lookup: CDR1 KGHDR, CDR2 SFDVKD. The CDR3 is 13 residues long. V lost 3 bases to trimming and J lost 6 bases, with 11 bases between them. The CDR3 loop reads CATSDGPSSEQYF. CDR3 in DNA: TGTGCCACCAGTGATGGGCCTAGCTCCGAGCAGTACTTC.

The gene calls are TRBV5-1 and TRBJ2-5; D unresolved. The V and J ends lost 1 base and 0 bases respectively, with 13 bases between them. Germline assignment: CDR1 SGHRS and CDR2 YFSETQ. This CDR3 spans 16 amino acids. The DNA of the CDR3 is TGCGCCAGCAGCTTGTGGTACAGCTCATACCAAGAGACCCAGTACTTC. Residues: CASSLWYSSYQETQYF.

This clonotype was detected only a few times. The V gene is TRBV15, the J gene TRBJ1-5; D possibly corresponds to TRBD1 (5 bases). V lost 7 bases to trimming and J lost 6 bases, with 10 bases between them. The CDR3 is 12 residues long. CDR1 is LNHNV and CDR2 is YYDKDF in the germline V gene (reference sequence). The CDR3 sequence: CATTSGTQPQHF. The CDR3 DNA reads TGTGCCACCACCTCGGGGACTCAGCCCCAGCATTTT.

This clonotype has just a few counts. V and J are TRBV30 and TRBJ2-7, with D maybe TRBD1 (6 bases). CDR1 GTSNPN and CDR2 SVGIG come from the germline V gene (reference sequence). The V end was cut by 0 bases, the J end by 2 bases, with 8 bases between. The CDR3 is 13 amino acids. The CDR3 sequence is CAWSVGTTYEQYF. The CDR3 nucleotides read TGTGCCTGGAGTGTAGGGACAACCTACGAGCAGTACTTC.

The rearrangement links TRBV24-1 to TRBJ1-2, with 8 bases lining up with TRBD1. Looked up from germline, CDR1 is KGHDR and CDR2 is SFDVKD. The CDR3 spans 15 residues. Germline trimming cut 2 bases from V and 7 bases from J; bases unmatched to any gene: 8. The CDR3 loop reads CATSDSSTGALGYTF. The CDR3 nucleotides read TGTGCCACCAGTGATTCATCGACAGGGGCCCTTGGCTACACCTTC.

A word on this clonotype: Mismatch with germline at one junction end may stem from a read error. This chain joins TRBV15 and TRBJ2-5; 8 bases fit TRBD2. The CDR3 length is 13 residues. Per germline, CDR1 LNHNV and CDR2 YYDKDF (reference sequence). The CDR3 spells CASSREGRETQYF. The CDR3 DNA is TGTGCCTCCAGCCGGGAGGGCCGGGAGACCCAGTACTTC.

This clonotype showed up many times. The gene calls are TRBV7-2 and TRBJ2-5; perhaps D is TRBD1 or TRBD2 (6 bases each). Germline-derived CDR1 and CDR2 are SGHTA and FQGNSA. This CDR3 contains 14 residues. Between the trimmed V and J ends, which lost 3 bases and 4 bases, there was a span of 12 bases. The CDR3 reads CASSLSRGGETQYF. The CDR3 bases are TGTGCCAGCAGCTTGTCCAGGGGAGGAGAGACCCAGTACTTC.

In its sample, this clonotype was seen a few times. V usage is TRBV6-2 or TRBV6-3 and J usage is TRBJ2-2; a weak D match, TRBD2 (6 bases). The CDR3 consists of 13 residues. V lost 10 bases to trimming and J lost 7 bases, with 16 bases between them. The germline CDR1 and CDR2 sequences are MNHEY and SVGEGT. CDR3 sequence (DNA): TGTGCCAAAACCCCCGGGGGACGCGGGGAGCTGTTTTTT. It specifies CAKTPGGRGELFF.

CDR3 sequence: CASSPGTVKSPQHF. The CDR3, as DNA: TGTGCCAGCAGCCCAGGGACAGTCAAATCGCCCCAGCATTTT. This chain uses TRBV7-9 with TRBJ1-5, with 7 bases identical to TRBD1. Germline V CDR1 and CDR2: SEHNR, FQNEAQ (reference sequence). Trimming cost V 5 bases and J 9 bases; bases outside gene matches: 10. This CDR3 spans 14 amino acids.

As to this clonotype: This may stem from a read error, because a much larger clone lies one nucleotide away. The chain carries TRBV5-6 and TRBJ2-1; D ambiguous. The V and J ends lost 4 bases and 4 bases respectively, with 3 bases between them. Germline assignment: CDR1 SGHDT and CDR2 YYEEEE. The CDR3 contains 11 residues. The CDR3: CASSHYNEQFF. DNA of the CDR3: TGTGCCAGCAGCCATTACAATGAGCAGTTCTTC.

This rearrangement joins TRBV12-3 or TRBV12-4 to TRBJ2-5, with TRBD1 identical over 11 bases. Trimming cost V 6 bases and J 1 base; bases outside gene matches: 4. The CDR3 totals 15 residues. In DNA form, the CDR3 reads TGTGCCAGCAGAGTCGGGACAGGGGGCCAAGAGACCCAGTACTTC. It yields the protein CASRVGTGGQETQYF.

This clonotype was seen only a few times. The chain is built from TRBV28 and TRBJ1-1; TRBD1 matches 7 bases. The J segment lost 1 base and the V segment lost 5 bases, leaving 7 bases of the junction unmatched. Germline V gives CDR1 MDHEN, CDR2 SYDVKM. The CDR3 length is 15 residues. The CDR3 sequence: CASSTHRTGNTEAFF. In DNA, the CDR3 is TGTGCCAGCAGTACTCACAGGACAGGGAACACTGAAGCTTTCTTT. Using reference TRBV28 and TRBJ1-1 for the parts outside the CDR3, the full variable domain is DVKVTQSSRYLVKRTGEKVFLECVQDMDHENMFWYRQDPGLGLRLIYFSYDVKMKEKGDIPEGYSVSREKKERFSLILESASTNQTSMYLCASSTHRTGNTEAFFGQGTRLTVV.

This clonotype has just a few counts. This chain joins TRBV27 and TRBJ1-4, with D perhaps matching TRBD1 (5 bases). CDR3 length equals 13 residues. The V and J ends lost 3 bases and 7 bases respectively, with 9 bases between them. From germline, CDR1 is MNHEY and CDR2 SMNVEV (reference sequence). Here the CDR3 reads CASSLGVFEKLFF. In DNA, the CDR3 is TGTGCCAGCAGTTTGGGGGTCTTTGAAAAACTGTTTTTT.

The sample holds many counts of this clonotype. The chain joins TRBV11-2 to TRBJ2-6, with D uncertain. V gave up 1 base and J gave up 1 base, with 5 bases separating them. Germline V gives CDR1 SGHAT, CDR2 FQNNGV. The CDR3 contains 15 residues. CDR3 coding DNA: TGTGCCAGCAGCTTAGGGCCGTCTGGGGCCAACGTCCTGACTTTC. It specifies CASSLGPSGANVLTF. The variable domain in full, completed from reference TRBV11-2 and TRBJ2-6, reads EAGVAQSPRYKIIEKRQSVAFWCNPISGHATLYWYQQILGQGPKLLIQFQNNGVVDDSQLPKDRFSAERLKGVDSTLKIQPAKLEDSAVYLCASSLGPSGANVLTFGAGSRLTVL.

The V gene is TRBV29-1, the J gene TRBJ2-3, with TRBD2 matching 9 bases. Unmatched junction bases numbered 18, after V lost 4 bases and J lost 7 bases. This CDR3 contains 17 residues. Germline loops: CDR1 SQVTM, CDR2 ANQGSEA. The CDR3 DNA sequence: TGCAGCGTTGTAGGCGGGAGGGCCTGGGAACACATAAATACGCAGTATTTT. Translating it yields CSVVGGRAWEHINTQYF.

V gene TRBV6-1 combines with J gene TRBJ2-2; TRBD1 agrees at 8 bases. V was clipped by 6 bases and J by 9 bases; unmatched bases: 12. This CDR3 is 15 amino acids long. CDR1 is MNHNS, CDR2 SASEGT, per germline. In DNA, the CDR3 is TGTGCCAGCAGCAGCAGGACAGGGCGGGGAAGGGAGCTGTTTTTT. It yields the protein CASSSRTGRGRELFF.